Described below is a single T cell receptor beta chain sequence and its context. What it recognizes is unknown. Repertoires were generated with immunoSEQ multiplex PCR, while TCRdb's copy carries only in-frame clones and drops some. The sample lists about 130,000 clones; 89% were seen once. The ends lost 2 bases at V and 4 bases at J; junction bases unmatched: 7. Germline V gene data show CDR1 as LGHNA and CDR2 as YNFKEQ. The CDR3 runs to 17 residues. This sample was taken from a study of cytomegalovirus exposure and HLA in healthy donors. Overall study: The 500 to 750 first-cohort repertoires and the roughly 130 validation repertoires shared the same platform, a later analysis reported.

Findings of the study overall: Cytomegalovirus-associated status was assigned to more than 150 TCR beta chains. High sensitivity and specificity were reportedly achieved when the classifier diagnosed cytomegalovirus status.

The V call is TRBV4-2, the J call TRBJ2-1, with 11 bases identical to TRBD2. Sequencing was done on a sample of PBMCs. The receptor was isolated from a woman younger than 30 in good health and CMV-seronegative. CDR3 amino acids: CASSQRLAGGSYNEQFF. In DNA form, the CDR3 reads TGTGCCAGCAGCCAAAGGCTAGCGGGGGGTTCTTACAATGAGCAGTTCTTC.